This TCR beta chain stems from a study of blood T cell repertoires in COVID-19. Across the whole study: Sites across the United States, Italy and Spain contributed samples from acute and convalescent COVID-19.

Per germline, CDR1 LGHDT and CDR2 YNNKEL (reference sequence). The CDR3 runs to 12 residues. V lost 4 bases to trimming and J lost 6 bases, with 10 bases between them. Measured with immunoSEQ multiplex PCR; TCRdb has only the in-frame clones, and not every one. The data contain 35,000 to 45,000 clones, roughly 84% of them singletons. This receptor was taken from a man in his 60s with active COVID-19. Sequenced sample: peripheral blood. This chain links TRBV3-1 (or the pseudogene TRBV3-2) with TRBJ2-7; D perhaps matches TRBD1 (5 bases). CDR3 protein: CASSPRRGEQYF. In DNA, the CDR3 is TGTGCCAGCAGCCCCCGAAGGGGCGAGCAGTACTTC.